Following are 17 T cell receptor beta chains from one sample sequenced in a study of shared clonotypes between healthy human individuals. The method was immunoSEQ multiplex PCR; TCRdb's version includes in-frame clones alone and lacks a portion of them. The sample lists 2 million to 3 million clones, 80% to 95% seen once, with 0.36% in the top ten. The specimen was naive CD4+ T cells from PBMCs. Stated subset: CD45RA+ positively selected. The source is a man between 18 and 35 years old in good health. Some clones in this sample may be carry-over from other donors' samples.

This rearrangement joins TRBV5-6 to TRBJ2-5, with D unclear. The assigned J gene may be wrong: the sequence end matches TRBJ2-7 better. The CDR3 is 14 amino acids. Germline CDR1 reads SGHDT; CDR2 reads YYEEEE. In DNA, the CDR3 is TGTGCCAGCAGCTTCCGTTTCAGAACCTACGAGCAGTACTTC. Encoded protein: CASSFRFRTYEQYF.

This chain joins TRBV28 and TRBJ2-1, with TRBD1 as a possible D gene (5 bases). The CDR3 loop spans 12 amino acids. Trimming pared 7 bases from V and 9 bases from J, leaving 13 bases between. Germline loops: CDR1 MDHEN, CDR2 SYDVKM. The DNA for the CDR3 is TGTGCCAGCACCCTAGGGGTTAGTGAGCAGTTCTTC. Translating it yields CASTLGVSEQFF.

The chain is built from TRBV19 and TRBJ2-7; the D is unclear. The V end lost 5 bases, the J end lost 3 bases, and 17 bases lay between the germline ends. This CDR3 contains 15 residues. Germline-derived CDR1 and CDR2 are LNHDA and SQIVND (reference sequence). The CDR3 here is CASSGWTRSHYEQYF. CDR3 nucleotides: TGTGCCAGTAGTGGATGGACCCGCAGCCACTACGAGCAGTACTTC.

The chain recombines TRBV18 with TRBJ2-7, with a weak D call TRBD1 (6 bases). CDR3 size: 16 residues. Germline V gene lookup returns CDR1 KGHSH and CDR2 LQKENI. Trimming removed 3 bases from V and 6 bases from J, with 21 bases in between. The CDR3 coding sequence is TGTGCCAGCTCACCCTCCTACTTGGGCAGGGGTGGCGAGCAGTACTTC. Translating gives CASSPSYLGRGGEQYF.

As concerns this clone: At the DNA level, this CDR3 is encoded by other sequences in the same sample as well. The chain is built from TRBV11-2 and TRBJ1-1, with a weak D call TRBD1 (6 bases). V was shortened by 3 bases and J by 3 bases, with 8 bases between the two germline ends. This CDR3 has 13 amino acids. Germline V gene data show CDR1 as SGHAT and CDR2 as FQNNGV. The CDR3 nucleotides are TGTGCCAGCAGCTTCTACAGGGACACTGAAGCTTTCTTT. Its translation: CASSFYRDTEAFF.

Only one count was recorded for this clone. The chain uses TRBV11-3 and TRBJ2-7; no reliable D call. V lost 5 bases and J 6 bases, leaving 20 bases between the germline ends. From germline, CDR1 is SGHNT and CDR2 YENEEA. This CDR3 contains 15 residues. The CDR3 spells CASSLSSTETREQYF. In nucleotides, the CDR3 is TGTGCCAGCAGCCTATCGTCCACCGAGACTCGCGAGCAGTACTTC.

The chain couples TRBV28 to TRBJ2-7; D is ambiguous. This CDR3 comprises 14 residues. The ends were cut back, 4 bases at V and 0 bases at J, with 10 bases in the middle. The germline V gene has CDR1 MDHEN and CDR2 SYDVKM. CDR3 amino acids: CASSSVGSSYEQYF. As DNA, the CDR3 is TGTGCCAGCAGTTCTGTGGGTAGCTCCTACGAGCAGTACTTC.

This clone was counted a single time. The sample holds other DNA sequences that translate to the same CDR3. V and J are TRBV28 and TRBJ1-5, with D maybe TRBD1 (5 bases). CDR1 and CDR2 (germline): MDHEN, SYDVKM. This CDR3 is built from 14 residues. Trimming removed 5 bases from V and 2 bases from J, with 10 bases in between. CDR3 loop: CASSPGTGNQPQHF. CDR3 DNA sequence: TGTGCCAGCAGTCCAGGGACGGGCAATCAGCCCCAGCATTTT.

The gene calls are TRBV19 and TRBJ2-2; 11 bases align to TRBD1. Germline-derived CDR1 and CDR2 are LNHDA and SQIVND (reference sequence). The trim removed 7 bases at V and 9 bases at J, leaving 4 bases unmatched. This CDR3 is built from 13 residues. The CDR3 sequence is CASKGTGGRELFF. CDR3 DNA sequence: TGTGCCAGTAAGGGGACAGGGGGACGGGAGCTGTTTTTT.

The V gene is TRBV27, the J gene TRBJ2-1, with D perhaps matching TRBD2 (6 bases). CDR1 and CDR2 (germline): MNHEY, SMNVEV (reference sequence). The germline V and J ends were trimmed by 4 bases and 1 base, with 14 bases remaining between them. There are 16 residues in the CDR3. CDR3 bases: TGTGCCAGCAGTTGGAGGGGCCCGAAATCCTACAATGAGCAGTTCTTC. It is translated as CASSWRGPKSYNEQFF.

V gene TRBV28 combines with J gene TRBJ2-1; 13 nucleotides agree with TRBD2. The germline V gene encodes CDR1 MDHEN and CDR2 SYDVKM. Trimming cost V 6 bases and J 6 bases; bases outside gene matches: 2. This CDR3 is 14 amino acids long. The CDR3 reads CASRWTSGSNEQFF. The CDR3 DNA sequence: TGTGCCAGCAGATGGACTAGCGGGAGCAATGAGCAGTTCTTC.

The genes are TRBV28 and TRBJ1-4, with TRBD1 identical over 7 bases. V lost 8 bases and J lost 5; bases outside the gene matches: 11. The germline V gene encodes CDR1 MDHEN and CDR2 SYDVKM. This CDR3 region has 15 residues. CDR3 sequence reads: CASYPPGQKNEKLFF. The CDR3 region has the DNA TGTGCCAGCTATCCTCCGGGACAGAAAAATGAAAAACTGTTTTTT. Drawing the rest from reference TRBV28 and TRBJ1-4, the complete variable domain is DVKVTQSSRYLVKRTGEKVFLECVQDMDHENMFWYRQDPGLGLRLIYFSYDVKMKEKGDIPEGYSVSREKKERFSLILESASTNQTSMYLCASYPPGQKNEKLFFGSGTQLSVL.

The chain joins TRBV21-1 to TRBJ2-1; TRBD2 was called by the table and not checked on the DNA. TRBV21-1 is described as a pseudogene. The CDR3 length is 16 residues. This CDR3 reads CASRKRLASSYNEQFF. For the CDR3, the DNA is TGTGCCAGCCGAAAAAGACTAGCGAGCTCCTACAATGAGCAGTTCTTC.

The gene calls are TRBV7-3 and TRBJ1-1; D is unresolved. V lost 0 bases and J 2 bases, leaving 7 bases between the germline ends. Germline V CDR1 and CDR2: SGHTA, FQGTGA. CDR3 length equals 14 residues. The CDR3, as DNA: TGTGCCAGCAGCTTAACGATTGCCAACACTGAAGCTTTCTTT. It yields the protein CASSLTIANTEAFF. The full variable domain, completed using reference TRBV7-3 and TRBJ1-1, is GAGVSQTPSNKVTEKGKYVELRCDPISGHTALYWYRQSLGQGPEFLIYFQGTGAADDSGLPNDRFFAVRPEGSVSTLKIQRTERGDSAVYLCASSLTIANTEAFFGQGTRLTVV.

V and J are TRBV28 and TRBJ1-2, with 9 bases that match TRBD1. Germline V gene data show CDR1 as MDHEN and CDR2 as SYDVKM. J was trimmed by 4 bases and V by 8 bases; bases with no gene match: 14. The CDR3 consists of 16 residues. The CDR3 DNA reads TGTGCCAGCGAAACCCGGGACAGGGTTAGCAGCTATGGCTACACCTTC. This codes for CASETRDRVSSYGYTF.

The chain carries TRBV5-1 and TRBJ2-7, with TRBD2 matching 11 bases. The germline V gene has CDR1 SGHRS and CDR2 YFSETQ. The CDR3 is 14 amino acids. With 4 bases clipped from V and 6 bases from J, the junction kept 6 bases outside the gene matches. Here the CDR3 DNA reads TGCGCCAGCAGCACGGGACTAGCGGAAGGCGAGCAGTACTTC. It codes for CASSTGLAEGEQYF.

This clone was counted once. The CDR3 here is CASTEDRGGYNEQFF. As DNA, the CDR3 is TGCGCCAGCACCGAAGACAGGGGAGGCTACAATGAGCAGTTCTTC. The chain recombines TRBV5-1 with TRBJ2-1, with TRBD1 identical over 8 bases. The CDR3 is 15 amino acids. The germline V gene encodes CDR1 SGHRS and CDR2 YFSETQ. J was trimmed by 3 bases and V by 6 bases; bases with no gene match: 8.